This T cell receptor (beta chain) originates from a study of human T cells and chemical hapten exposure. This clonotype has a handful of counts. MiXCR, run by TCRdb on the RACE reads, gives a single entry per CDR3 protein. The sample records 25,000 to 35,000 distinct CDR3 sequences, 6.5% to 9% being singletons. The CDR3 consists of 18 residues. Trimming at V came to 0 bases and at J to 7 bases, leaving 13 bases not matched to a gene. Germline V gene data show CDR1 as SGHRS and CDR2 as YFSETQ. Specified time point: healthy volunteer bleed at 2 weeks. Unfractionated whole blood yielded the extracted total RNA.

Sequencing used whole blood. The chain has TRBV5-1 and TRBJ2-1; TRBD1 matches at 10 bases. The sequence came from a human donor in good health. Some clones in this sample may be carry-over from other donors' samples. The CDR3 coding sequence is TGCGCCAGCAGCTTGGCCTCATACCCCGGGACAGGGGTGAATGAGCAGTTCTTC. Translating gives CASSLASYPGTGVNEQFF.